Here is one T cell receptor (beta chain) with its context. At one end, the junction sequence differs from germline, possibly due to a read error. This sample was included in a study of blood T cells in healthy people across ages. Primed by a sample-barcoded 5' primer and a J-beta primer mix, a second PCR proceeded for about 6 to 11 cycles. Via MiXCR, TCRdb re-called the 5' RACE reads, giving one row per CDR3 protein. Among 890,000 or so distinct CDR3 sequences listed, roughly 60% were seen once. The CDR3 contains 16 residues. The germline V gene encodes CDR1 SEHNR and CDR2 FQNEAQ (reference sequence).

The rearrangement uses TRBV7-9 and TRBJ1-2, with D maybe TRBD1 (5 bases). This clonotype was obtained from a man aged 30-40 years in good health. The sample was blood. Here the CDR3 reads CASSFNGAKLYYGYTF. CDR3 DNA: TGTGCCAGCAGCTTCAATGGGGCCAAACTCTACTACGGCTACACCTTC.